A single sample gave rise to the 12 T cell receptor beta chains below, sequenced in a study of blood T cell repertoires in COVID-19. This table comes from immunoSEQ multiplex PCR, and its TCRdb copy is limited to in-frame clones, with some not included. The table includes 240,000 or so clones, 81% detected once. The specimen was peripheral blood. These receptors originate from a woman aged 80 or over with COVID-19, enrolled during active disease.

The V and J genes are TRBV29-1 and TRBJ2-1, with 9 bases matching TRBD2. Trimming at V came to 8 bases and at J to 3 bases, leaving 8 bases not matched to a gene. Per germline, CDR1 SQVTM and CDR2 ANQGSEA. This CDR3 contains 14 residues. The CDR3 reads CSHGGLASYNEQFF. The DNA for the CDR3 is TGCAGCCACGGAGGACTAGCGAGCTACAATGAGCAGTTCTTC.

The CDR3 is CASKPPQAGQPQHF. The CDR3 bases are TGTGCCAGCAAACCTCCCCAGGCAGGTCAGCCCCAGCATTTT. The chain links TRBV6-5 to TRBJ1-5; D is undetermined. The ends were cut back, 7 bases at V and 6 bases at J, with 16 bases in the middle. Per germline, CDR1 MNHEY and CDR2 SVGAGI. This CDR3 is built from 14 residues.

This chain uses TRBV5-6 with TRBJ2-1, with 7 bases identical to TRBD2. The CDR3 sequence is 17 residues long. J was trimmed by 8 bases and V by 5 bases; bases with no gene match: 19. Germline assignment: CDR1 SGHDT and CDR2 YYEEEE. CDR3 residues: CASSMDGRPTKGHEQFF. The CDR3 DNA sequence: TGTGCCAGCAGTATGGACGGGAGGCCCACAAAAGGGCATGAGCAGTTCTTC.

The genes are TRBV19 and TRBJ1-2; 9 nucleotides agree with TRBD1. Germline assignment: CDR1 LNHDA and CDR2 SQIVND (reference sequence). V lost 5 bases and J lost 8; bases outside the gene matches: 9. The CDR3 spans 14 residues. This CDR3 is CASSLQGAKSGYTF. CDR3 DNA: TGTGCCAGTAGTTTACAGGGGGCGAAGAGCGGCTACACCTTC.

The chain is built from TRBV6-5 and TRBJ1-1; tentative D call: TRBD1 (6 bases). Trimming took off 5 bases at V and 0 bases at J, with 7 bases between the two ends. This CDR3 is built from 13 residues. Germline-derived CDR1 and CDR2 are MNHEY and SVGAGI. The CDR3 sequence is CASSRTVNTEAFF. Here the CDR3 DNA reads TGTGCCAGCAGTAGGACAGTGAACACTGAAGCTTTCTTT.

The V call is TRBV7-9, the J call TRBJ2-1, with 7 bases identical to TRBD2. The CDR3 loop spans 13 amino acids. J lost 7 bases, V lost 5 bases, and 5 bases had no gene match. CDR1 and CDR2 from the germline V gene are SEHNR and FQNEAQ (reference sequence). The CDR3 is CASSPLGGNEQFF. The CDR3 DNA reads TGTGCCAGCAGCCCCCTCGGGGGGAATGAGCAGTTCTTC.

The CDR3 DNA reads TGTGCCACCACCTCGGGGGGCTCTGGAAACACCATATATTTT. Encoded protein: CATTSGGSGNTIYF. The chain links TRBV19 to TRBJ1-3, with TRBD1 as a possible D gene (5 bases). Germline V CDR1 and CDR2: LNHDA, SQIVND (reference sequence). This CDR3 comprises 14 residues. V was cut by 10 bases and J by 0 bases, with 13 bases left in between.

This chain links TRBV5-1 with TRBJ1-6; 8 bases are a match to TRBD1. The CDR3 is 16 amino acids. Germline CDR1 reads SGHRS; CDR2 reads YFSETQ. The trim removed 2 bases at V and 2 bases at J, leaving 3 bases unmatched. Written as DNA, the CDR3 is TGCGCCAGCAGCTTAGGGACAGGAACCTATAATTCACCCCTCCACTTT. This gives the protein CASSLGTGTYNSPLHF. The full variable domain, its missing parts supplied by reference TRBV5-1 and TRBJ1-6, is KAGVTQTPRYLIKTRGQQVTLSCSPISGHRSVSWYQQTPGQGLQFLFEYFSETQRNKGNFPGRFSGRQFSNSRSEMNVSTLELGDSALYLCASSLGTGTYNSPLHFGNGTRLTVT.

The chain is built from TRBV5-4 and TRBJ2-7; perhaps TRBD2 as D (5 bases). Trimming left V 4 bases short and J 4 bases short, with 15 bases between. The CDR3 has 14 amino acids. Germline assignment: CDR1 SGHNT and CDR2 YYREEE (reference sequence). CDR3 DNA: TGTGCCAGCAGCCCCGGTAGTGGGGAGTACGAGCAGTACTTC. Translation: CASSPGSGEYEQYF.

Only one count was recorded for this clone. The chain employs TRBV28 and TRBJ2-2; tentative D call: TRBD1 (6 bases). Germline loops: CDR1 MDHEN, CDR2 SYDVKM. V dropped 11 bases and J dropped 4 bases, with 11 bases sitting between them. This CDR3 is 12 amino acids long. Written as DNA, the CDR3 is TGTGCCGCAGGGGCGGGCACCGGGGAGCTGTTTTTT. It encodes CAAGAGTGELFF.

The chain combines TRBV12-3 or TRBV12-4 with TRBJ1-3, with a weak D call TRBD1 (6 bases). This CDR3 region has 12 residues. V was shortened by 5 bases and J by 15 bases, with 17 bases between the two germline ends. CDR3 sequence: CASSRQGQLRYF. DNA of the CDR3: TGTGCCAGCAGTCGACAAGGACAGCTCCGATATTTT.

This chain joins TRBV2 and TRBJ1-1; a weak D match, TRBD1 (5 bases). Germline CDR1 reads SNHLY; CDR2 reads FYNNEI. CDR3 length: 10 amino acids. V lost 6 bases to trimming and J lost 8 bases, with 7 bases between them. The CDR3 loop is CASRKGEAFF. CDR3 in DNA: TGTGCCAGCAGGAAGGGGGAAGCTTTCTTT. Looking up the rest from reference TRBV2 and TRBJ1-1 gives the full variable domain: EPEVTQTPSHQVTQMGQEVILRCVPISNHLYFYWYRQILGQKVEFLVSFYNNEISEKSEIFDDQFSVERPDGSNFTLKIRSTKLEDSAMYFCASRKGEAFFGQGTRLTVV.